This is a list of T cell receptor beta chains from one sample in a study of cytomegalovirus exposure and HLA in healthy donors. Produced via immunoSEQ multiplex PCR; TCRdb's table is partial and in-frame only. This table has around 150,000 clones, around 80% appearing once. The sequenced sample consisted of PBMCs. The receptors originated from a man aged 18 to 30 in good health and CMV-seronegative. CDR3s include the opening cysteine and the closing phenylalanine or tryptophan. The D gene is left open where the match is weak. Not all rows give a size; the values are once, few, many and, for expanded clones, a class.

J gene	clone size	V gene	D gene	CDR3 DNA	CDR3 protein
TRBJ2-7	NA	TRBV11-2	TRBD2	TGTGCCAGCAGCAATCTCGTTCTAGCGGAGGTCTACGAGCAGTACTTC	CASSNLVLAEVYEQYF
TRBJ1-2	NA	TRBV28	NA	TGTGCCAGCAGCCCAGGCTATGGCTACACCTTC	CASSPGYGYTF
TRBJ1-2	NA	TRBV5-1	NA	TGCGCCAGCAGCTTGGGCCAGGGCGGCTATGGCTACACCTTC	CASSLGQGGYGYTF
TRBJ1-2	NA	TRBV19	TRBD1	TGTGCCAGTACCGGATGGGACAGGTGGCAGTGGGGCTACACCTTC	CASTGWDRWQWGYTF
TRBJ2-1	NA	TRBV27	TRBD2	TGTGCCAGCAGTTTATCGGCGGGACTAGCGGCCAACAATGAGCAGTTCTTC	CASSLSAGLAANNEQFF
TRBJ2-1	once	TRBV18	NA	TGTGCCAGCTCACCACCGTCCAGGGTCTCCCTCAATGAGCAGTTCTTC	CASSPPSRVSLNEQFF
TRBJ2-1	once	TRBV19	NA	TGTGCTTCGAGGGACTTTTACAATGAGCAGTTCTTC	CASRDFYNEQFF
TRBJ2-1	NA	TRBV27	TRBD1	TGTGCCAGCAGTTTCGGGACAGGAGCCTACAATGAGCAGTTCTTC	CASSFGTGAYNEQFF
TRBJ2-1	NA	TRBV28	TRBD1	TGTGCCAGCAGTTCGGGACAGCAAACTACATTTTACAATGAGCAGTTCTTC	CASSSGQQTTFYNEQFF
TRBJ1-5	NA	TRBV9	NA	TGTGCCAGCAGCGCTGGTGCGGGCAATCAGCCCCAGCATTTT	CASSAGAGNQPQHF
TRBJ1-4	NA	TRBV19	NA	TGTGCCAGTAGTACCCTTGCAACTAATGAAAAACTGTTTTTT	CASSTLATNEKLFF
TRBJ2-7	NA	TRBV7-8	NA	TGTGCCAGCAGCCCATGGGGCGACTCCTACGAGCAGTACTTC	CASSPWGDSYEQYF
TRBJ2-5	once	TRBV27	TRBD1	TGTGCCAGCAGGACCCGGGACAGTCTCCAAGAGACCCAGTACTTC	CASRTRDSLQETQYF
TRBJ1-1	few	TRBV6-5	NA	TGTGCCAGCAGTTACCACTCGGAAGCTTTCTTT	CASSYHSEAFF
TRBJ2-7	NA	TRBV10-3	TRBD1	TGTGCCACCCCGCTTGGGGAGCAAGGACAGGCGTCCTACGAGCAGTACTTC	CATPLGEQGQASYEQYF
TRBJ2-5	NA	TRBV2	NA	TGTGCCAGCAGTTTGGGCCTCCAAGAGACCCAGTACTTC	CASSLGLQETQYF
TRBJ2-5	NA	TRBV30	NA	TGTGCCTGGAGCCCGGGACTAGAGACCCAGTACTTC	CAWSPGLETQYF
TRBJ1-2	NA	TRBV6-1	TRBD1	TGTGCCAGCAGCTTTAAACAGGGGGCAGGTGGCTACACCTTC	CASSFKQGAGGYTF
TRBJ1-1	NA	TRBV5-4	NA	TGTGCCAGCAGCTTGGTTAGGGGCAGCCTTGAAGCTTTCTTT	CASSLVRGSLEAFF
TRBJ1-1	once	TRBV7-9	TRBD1	TGTGCCAGCAGCCCTCTACAGGGGGCGGACACTGAAGCTTTCTTT	CASSPLQGADTEAFF
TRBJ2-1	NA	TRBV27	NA	TGTGCCAGCAGATCGGCAGGGTTCTACAATGAGCAGTTCTTC	CASRSAGFYNEQFF
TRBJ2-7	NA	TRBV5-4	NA	TGTGCCAGCAGCTCCTTAACCGGGGGATCGAGGTACGAGCAGTACTTC	CASSSLTGGSRYEQYF
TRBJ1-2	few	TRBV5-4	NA	TGTGCCAGCAGCTCGCCGACTGTTTATGGCTACACCTTC	CASSSPTVYGYTF
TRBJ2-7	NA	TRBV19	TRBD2	TGTGCCAGTAGTATAGTTGGGGGGGACGAGCAGTACTTC	CASSIVGGDEQYF
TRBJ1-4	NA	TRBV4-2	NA	TGTGCCAGCAGCCAAGCGTCGGCAGGGACACTGTCCGCAACTAATGAAAAACTGTTTTTT	CASSQASAGTLSATNEKLFF
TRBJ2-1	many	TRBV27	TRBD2	TGTGCCAGCAGTGACGGGACTAGCGGGAGGACCAATGAGCAGTTCTTC	CASSDGTSGRTNEQFF
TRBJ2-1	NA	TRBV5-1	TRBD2	TGCGCCAGCAGCACGGGACTAGCGGGAGCTTACTCCTACAATGAGCAGTTCTTC	CASSTGLAGAYSYNEQFF
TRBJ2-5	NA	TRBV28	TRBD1	TGTGCCAGCAGTTCCCGGCTTACAGGGGGCGCGGGGGAGACCCAGTACTTC	CASSSRLTGGAGETQYF
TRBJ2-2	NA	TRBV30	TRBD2	TGTGCCTGGAAGGCGGGAGTCCCAACCGGGGAGCTGTTTTTT	CAWKAGVPTGELFF
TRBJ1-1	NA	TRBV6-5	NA	TGTGCCAGCAGTTACAGTGCAGGGGCTCGGGCTGAAGCTTTCTTT	CASSYSAGARAEAFF
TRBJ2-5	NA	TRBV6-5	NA	TGTGCCAGCAGTTACGGGGTTGCGGGCTCTCTGGAGACCCAGTACTTC	CASSYGVAGSLETQYF
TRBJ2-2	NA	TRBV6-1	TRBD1	TGTGCCAGCAGGGCAGGGGGCGGCACCGGGGAGCTGTTTTTT	CASRAGGGTGELFF
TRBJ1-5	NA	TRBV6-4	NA	TGTGCCAGCAGTGGGGGGGACAATCAGCCCCAGCATTTT	CASSGGDNQPQHF
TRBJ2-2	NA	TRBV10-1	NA	TGCGCCAGCAGTGAATCGGGAGCCGGGGAGCTGTTTTTT	CASSESGAGELFF
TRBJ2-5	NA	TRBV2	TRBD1	TGTGCCAGCAGGGCCCGACAGGGAGAGACCCAGTACTTC	CASRARQGETQYF
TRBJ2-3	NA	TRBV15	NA	TGTGCCACCAGCAGAGCCGCCGGGGTTAGCACAGATACGCAGTATTTT	CATSRAAGVSTDTQYF
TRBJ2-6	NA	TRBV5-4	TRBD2	TGTGCCAGCTGGGGCGGGGGGCCCTCTGGGGCCAACGTCCTGACTTTC	CASWGGGPSGANVLTF
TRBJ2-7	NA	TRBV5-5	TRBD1	TGTGCCAGCAGCTTGGCGGACAGGCGTTCCTACGAGCAGTACTTC	CASSLADRRSYEQYF
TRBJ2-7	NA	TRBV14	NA	TGTGCCAGCAGCCAATCTGCGGCCGGTGGACGGGACTCCTACGAGCAGTACTTC	CASSQSAAGGRDSYEQYF
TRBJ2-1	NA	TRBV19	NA	TGTGCCAGTAGTATAGGGACTCGGCGGGGAACCTACAATGAGCAGTTCTTC	CASSIGTRRGTYNEQFF
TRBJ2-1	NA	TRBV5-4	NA	TGTGCCAGCAGCTTGGTTCTGGCATACAATGAGCAGTTCTTC	CASSLVLAYNEQFF
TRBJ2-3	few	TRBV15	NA	TGTGCCACCAGCAGAGAGCGGGGAAGCACAGATACGCAGTATTTT	CATSRERGSTDTQYF
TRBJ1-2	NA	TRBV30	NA	TGTGCCTGGAGTGTTGGGGGGATTTCGGGCTACACCTTC	CAWSVGGISGYTF
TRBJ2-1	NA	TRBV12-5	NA	TGTGCTAGTGGTTTCGGCGGCTCCTACAATGAGCAGTTCTTC	CASGFGGSYNEQFF
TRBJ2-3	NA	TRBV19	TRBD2	TGTGCCAGTAGGACTAGCGGCACAGATACGCAGTATTTT	CASRTSGTDTQYF
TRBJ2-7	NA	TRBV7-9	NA	TGTTCCAGCAGCTTTAATCAAGGGGATCTCTACGAGCAGTACTTC	CSSSFNQGDLYEQYF
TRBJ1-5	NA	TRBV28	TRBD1	TGTGCCAGCAGTTCGGGACAGGGCAATCAGCCCCAGCATTTT	CASSSGQGNQPQHF
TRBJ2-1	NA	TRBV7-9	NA	TGTGCCAGCAGCTTAGCGCCCGGGAATGAGCAGTTCTTC	CASSLAPGNEQFF
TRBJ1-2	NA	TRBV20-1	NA	TGCAGTACCCGATGGGGCGATGGCTACACCTTC	CSTRWGDGYTF
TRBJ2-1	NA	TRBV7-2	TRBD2	TGTGCCAGCAAACAAGCGGGAGGCAATGAGCAGTTCTTC	CASKQAGGNEQFF
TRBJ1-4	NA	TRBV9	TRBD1	TGTGCCAGCAGCCCTCGACAGGGTAGTGAAAAACTGTTTTTT	CASSPRQGSEKLFF
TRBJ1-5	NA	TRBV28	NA	TGTGCCAGCAGTCCCGGGGGGGCCGCTCAGCCCCAGCATTTT	CASSPGGAAQPQHF
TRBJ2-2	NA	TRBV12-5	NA	TGTGCTAGTGGTTTGGTACTAAAGACTCCCGACACCGGGGAGCTGTTTTTT	CASGLVLKTPDTGELFF
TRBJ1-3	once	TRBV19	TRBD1	TGTGCCAGTAGTACACAGGGGGAGGCTGGAAACACCATATATTTT	CASSTQGEAGNTIYF
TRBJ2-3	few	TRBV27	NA	TGTGCCAGCGGAGGAGGAGACACAGATACGCAGTATTTT	CASGGGDTDTQYF